The source of this TCR beta chain is a study of blood T cell repertoires in COVID-19. Across the study: The origin of the acute and convalescent COVID-19 samples was the United States, Italy and Spain. The cDNA or gDNA used as material had been derived from T cells, B-cell-depleted T cells, or PBMCs.

Trimming at V came to 3 bases and at J to 3 bases, leaving 7 bases not matched to a gene. This CDR3 has 16 residues. Germline CDR1 LGHDT, CDR2 YNNKEL (reference sequence). Original data processing: Amplified reference gene primers provided the basis for estimating nucleated cell counts. Sequenced by immunoSEQ multiplex PCR; TCRdb stores in-frame clones only, minus some. D and trimming come from the DNA, and the V and J calls and clone size come from that table. The table has approximately 90,000 clones, around four fifths seen once; the top ten hold roughly a third. This clonotype was sampled from a woman older than 75 with active or convalescent COVID-19. The chain recombines TRBV3-1 (or the pseudogene TRBV3-2) with TRBJ2-4, with 8 bases identical to TRBD2. The sequenced material came from peripheral blood. The CDR3 protein is CASSHVGTRDKNIQYF. The CDR3 coding sequence is TGTGCCAGCAGCCATGTCGGGACTAGGGACAAAAACATTCAGTACTTC.